This T cell receptor (beta chain) is drawn from a study of TIL therapy for anti-PD-1-resistant metastatic lung cancer. This clone was observed a single time. The CDR3 consists of 14 residues. With 6 bases removed from V and 6 bases from J, the gap between germline ends came to 18 bases. This was the immunoSEQ v3 assay. The method was immunoSEQ multiplex PCR; TCRdb's version includes in-frame clones alone and lacks a portion of them. The sample consists of more than 90,000 clones, about 71% of them appearing once. Time point reported: pre-treatment sample, taken before nivolumab and TIL therapy. The tumor samples were excised metastases, mostly pleural nodules or supraclavicular lymph nodes.

Sequencing used tumor tissue, obtained at baseline. The rearrangement uses TRBV23-1 and TRBJ2-7; tentative D call: TRBD2 (5 bases). TRBV23-1 is known as an ORF, though its function is uncertain. This TCR derives from a person aged 25-79 years with non-small cell lung cancer. CDR3 protein: CASSPGRAHPEQYF. The CDR3 region has the DNA TGCGCCAGCAGCCCTGGGCGGGCCCACCCCGAGCAGTACTTC.